These 13 T cell receptor beta chains were all obtained from the same sample, sequenced in a study of T cell responses to AZD1222 COVID-19 vaccine. Data came from immunoSEQ multiplex PCR; TCRdb stores just in-frame clones and leaves some out. The sample yields more than 120,000 clones, roughly nine tenths seen once. The specimen was peripheral blood, collected 28 days after the second AZD1222 dose. These receptors came from an adult who received the AZD1222 COVID-19 vaccine.

This chain uses TRBV5-5 with TRBJ1-5; D is unclear. This CDR3 has 14 residues. With 1 base removed from V and 4 bases from J, the gap between germline ends came to 9 bases. CDR1 SGHKS and CDR2 YYEKEE come from the germline V gene (reference sequence). Here the CDR3 reads CASSLIGGNQPQHF. The CDR3 DNA is TGTGCCAGCAGCTTGATAGGCGGGAATCAGCCCCAGCATTTT.

This clone was seen only a few times. This chain links TRBV6-2 or TRBV6-3 with TRBJ2-1, with 10 bases fitting TRBD2. The CDR3 has 17 residues. V lost 0 bases and J lost 3; bases outside the gene matches: 5. Germline V gene lookup returns CDR1 MNHEY and CDR2 SVGEGT. Here the CDR3 DNA reads TGTGCCAGCAGTTACTCGCCTAGCGGGGGAATCTACAATGAGCAGTTCTTC. It yields the protein CASSYSPSGGIYNEQFF.

The rearrangement joins TRBV9 to TRBJ1-2, with 12 bases aligning to TRBD1. V lost 0 bases and J lost 8; bases outside the gene matches: 5. CDR1 SGDLS and CDR2 YYNGEE come from the germline V gene. The CDR3 covers 15 residues. The CDR3 spells CASSVAGQGAGGYTF. CDR3 DNA sequence: TGTGCCAGCAGCGTAGCGGGACAGGGGGCGGGCGGCTACACCTTC.

J is TRBJ1-2 and V is TRBV3-1 (or the pseudogene TRBV3-2); D call uncertain. Germline V lookup: CDR1 LGHDT, CDR2 YNNKEL (reference sequence). The germline V and J ends were trimmed by 3 bases and 8 bases, with 13 bases remaining between them. This CDR3 region has 13 residues. The CDR3 sequence: CASSHDGKMGYTF. In DNA, the CDR3 is TGTGCCAGCAGCCACGATGGGAAGATGGGCTACACCTTC.

The rearrangement links TRBV3-1 (or the pseudogene TRBV3-2) to TRBJ2-5, with TRBD1 identical over 7 bases. Germline V gene lookup returns CDR1 LGHDT and CDR2 YNNKEL (reference sequence). There are 16 residues in the CDR3. The ends lost 2 bases at V and 5 bases at J; junction bases unmatched: 11. The CDR3 coding sequence is TGTGCCAGCAGCCAATCCGACAGGGTACCACAGGAGACCCAGTACTTC. Encoded protein: CASSQSDRVPQETQYF.

This clone has only one observation. V and J are TRBV27 and TRBJ2-2, with 7 bases lining up with TRBD2. Germline CDR1 and CDR2: MNHEY and SMNVEV (reference sequence). Trimming at V came to 3 bases and at J to 3 bases, leaving 4 bases not matched to a gene. The CDR3 runs to 15 residues. The CDR3 loop reads CASSLGGSYTGELFF. The CDR3 DNA reads TGTGCCAGCAGTTTGGGGGGGTCATACACCGGGGAGCTGTTTTTT.

V is TRBV6-5 and J is TRBJ2-7; tentative D call: TRBD1 (6 bases). CDR1 and CDR2 from the germline V gene are MNHEY and SVGAGI. V shed 6 bases and J shed 9 bases, with 18 bases lying between them. This CDR3 comprises 13 residues. The CDR3 nucleotides read TGTGCCAGCAGCCAGGGGACCCACCCAGGGCAGTACTTC. Its protein is CASSQGTHPGQYF.

This clone came up once. The V gene is TRBV12-3 or TRBV12-4, the J gene TRBJ1-5; unclear D gene. This CDR3 is built from 13 residues. V lost 7 bases, J lost 7 bases, and 14 bases lay in between. The CDR3 bases are TGTGCCAGCACCTTGGGAGTTCGGCAGCCCCAGCATTTT. It is translated as CASTLGVRQPQHF.

V usage is TRBV5-1 and J usage is TRBJ1-3; D possibly corresponds to TRBD1 (5 bases). The CDR3 length is 16 residues. Germline V gene sequence: CDR1 SGHRS, CDR2 YFSETQ. Trimming shortened V by 4 bases and J by 1 base, and 15 bases separated the two germline ends. The CDR3 region has the DNA TGCGCCAGCAGCATGGTGGGACCGACGTCTGGAAACACCATATATTTT. This gives the protein CASSMVGPTSGNTIYF.

This clone was detected a few times. The rearrangement joins TRBV7-2 to TRBJ1-2; a possible D gene is TRBD1 (5 bases). The CDR3 sequence is 13 residues long. Germline V lookup: CDR1 SGHTA, CDR2 FQGNSA. V lost 1 base and J 10 bases, leaving 13 bases between the germline ends. This CDR3 is CASSLDIGASYTF. The CDR3 bases are TGTGCCAGCAGCTTAGACATAGGGGCATCCTACACCTTC.

In this sample, this clone turned up once. This chain links TRBV29-1 with TRBJ1-2; D uncertain. The CDR3 is made up of 14 amino acids. V was trimmed by 1 base and J by 8 bases, leaving 17 bases between them. Germline CDR1 and CDR2: SQVTM and ANQGSEA. The CDR3 here is CSVEVSVAGRGYTF. CDR3 DNA sequence: TGCAGCGTTGAAGTAAGCGTAGCCGGGAGGGGCTACACCTTC.

This chain connects TRBV10-3 to TRBJ1-2; D unresolved. The V gene lost 0 bases and the J gene lost 4 bases, with 9 bases spanning the gap. Germline CDR1 and CDR2: ENHRY and SYGVKD. The CDR3 is made up of 14 amino acids. The CDR3 sequence is CAISESEYLYGYTF. CDR3 in DNA: TGTGCCATCAGTGAGTCAGAGTACCTCTATGGCTACACCTTC.

V usage is TRBV18 and J usage is TRBJ1-2, with D unresolved. Trimming removed 3 bases from V and 6 bases from J, with 14 bases in between. Germline V gene sequence: CDR1 KGHSH, CDR2 LQKENI. The CDR3 sequence is 14 residues long. CDR3 loop: CASSPGEQYDGYTF. In DNA, the CDR3 is TGTGCCAGCTCACCTGGTGAACAGTATGATGGCTACACCTTC.